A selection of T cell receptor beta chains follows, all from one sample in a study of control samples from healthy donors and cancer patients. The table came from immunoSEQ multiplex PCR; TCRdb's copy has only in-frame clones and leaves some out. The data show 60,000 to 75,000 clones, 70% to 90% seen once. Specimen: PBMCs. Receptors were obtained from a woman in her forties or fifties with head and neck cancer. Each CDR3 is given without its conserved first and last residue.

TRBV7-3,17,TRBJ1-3,ASRRDLEDTSLPGNTIY
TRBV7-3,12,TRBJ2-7,ASSLSPGAGEQY
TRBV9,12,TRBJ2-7,ALPPRGDNYEQY
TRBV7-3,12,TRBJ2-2,ASSSLALTGELF
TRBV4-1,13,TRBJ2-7,ASSAGGLGDYEQY
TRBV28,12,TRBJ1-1,ASPGQGATTEAF
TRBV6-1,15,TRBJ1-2,ASSEIIGGPLDYGYT
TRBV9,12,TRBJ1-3,ASSPRGGGNTIY
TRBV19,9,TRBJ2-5,ASSFQETQY
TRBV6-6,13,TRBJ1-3,ASSYEGTAGNTIY
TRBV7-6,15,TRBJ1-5,ASSRSPGQNSNQPQH
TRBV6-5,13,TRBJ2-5,ASSYSSLGGLAQY
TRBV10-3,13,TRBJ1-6,AISESVGKDSPLH
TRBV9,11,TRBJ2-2,ASSVLATGELF
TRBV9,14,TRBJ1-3,ASSVDSSASGNTIY
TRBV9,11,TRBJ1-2,ASSVSGGGGYT
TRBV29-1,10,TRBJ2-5,SVVGVQETQY
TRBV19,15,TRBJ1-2,ASSLVGQGAQNYGYT
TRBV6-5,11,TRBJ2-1,ASGLAYYNEQF
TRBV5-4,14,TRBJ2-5,ASSSAGPGRPGTQY
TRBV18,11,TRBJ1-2,ASSPSQGSGYT
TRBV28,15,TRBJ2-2,ASSLQMGQANTGELF
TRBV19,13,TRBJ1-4,ASSIGSKTNEKLF
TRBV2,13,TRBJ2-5,ASSVGTLPQETQY
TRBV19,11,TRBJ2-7,ASSERRGYEQY
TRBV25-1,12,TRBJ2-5,ASSGVGVEETQY
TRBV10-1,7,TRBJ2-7,ASKNEQY
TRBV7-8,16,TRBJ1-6,ASSLLPRKTGSNSPLH
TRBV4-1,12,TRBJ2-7,ASSRAGVSNEQY
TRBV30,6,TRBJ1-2,ACNGYT
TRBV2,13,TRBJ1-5,ASRVDRVGNQPQH
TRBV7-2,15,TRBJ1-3,ASSSLTGGISGNTIY
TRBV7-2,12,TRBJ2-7,ASTPGGAPYEQY
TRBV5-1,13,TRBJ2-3,ASSLAQHSTDTQY
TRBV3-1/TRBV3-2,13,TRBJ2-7,ASSQDLAGPYEQY
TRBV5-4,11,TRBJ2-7,ASSPQGPYEQY
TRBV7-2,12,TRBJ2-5,ASSLTGYQETQY
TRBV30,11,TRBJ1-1,AWSDRADTEAF
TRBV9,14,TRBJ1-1,ASSPEGVRRGTEAF
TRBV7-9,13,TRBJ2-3,ASSSLAGGTDTQY
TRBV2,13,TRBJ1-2,ASSQPTGTVHGYT
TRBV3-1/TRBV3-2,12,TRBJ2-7,ASSPGLAPYEQY
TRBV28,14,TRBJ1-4,ASSLQGTGENEKLF
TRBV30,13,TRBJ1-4,AWSPVQGAAEKLF
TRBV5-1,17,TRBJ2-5,ASSRRTSGGLNYQETQY
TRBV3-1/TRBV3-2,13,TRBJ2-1,ASSQIAGGKNEQF
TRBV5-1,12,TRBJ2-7,ASSLVRGNYEQY
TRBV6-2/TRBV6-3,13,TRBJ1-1,ASSEHRSQNTEAF
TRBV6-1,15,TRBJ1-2,ASSAPRGGVPGGGYT
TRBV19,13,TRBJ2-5,ASSPSGGGQETQY
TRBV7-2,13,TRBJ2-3,ASSLEGTSTGTQY
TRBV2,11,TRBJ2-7,ASMVTNGYEQY
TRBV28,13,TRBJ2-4,ASSLGPGYENIQY
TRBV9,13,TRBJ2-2,ASSLRTSGGGELF
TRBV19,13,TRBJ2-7,ASSRGLTTSYEQY